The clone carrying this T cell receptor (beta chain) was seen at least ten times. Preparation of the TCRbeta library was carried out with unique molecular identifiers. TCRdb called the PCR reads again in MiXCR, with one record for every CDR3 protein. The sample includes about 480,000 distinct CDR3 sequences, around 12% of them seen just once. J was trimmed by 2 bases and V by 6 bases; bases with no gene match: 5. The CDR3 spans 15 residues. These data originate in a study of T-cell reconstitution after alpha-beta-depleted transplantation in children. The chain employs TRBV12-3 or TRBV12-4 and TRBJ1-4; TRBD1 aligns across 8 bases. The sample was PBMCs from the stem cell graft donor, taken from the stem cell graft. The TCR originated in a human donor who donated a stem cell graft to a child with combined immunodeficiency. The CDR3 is CASRARTGTNEKLFF. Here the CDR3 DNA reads TGTGCCAGCAGGGCCCGGACAGGGACTAATGAAAAACTGTTTTTT.